One sample yielded the 10 T cell receptor beta chains listed below, sequenced in a study of blood T cell repertoires in COVID-19. TCRdb's copy holds only in-frame clones and misses some; the assay was immunoSEQ multiplex PCR. Found here are a few hundred thousand clones, around 89% of them singletons; the top ten hold approximately 2.3%. What was sequenced was peripheral blood. The origin of the receptors is a woman aged 60-75 years with COVID-19, enrolled during active disease.

The genes are TRBV6-2 or TRBV6-3 and TRBJ2-2; 7 positions agree with TRBD2. In germline, CDR1 is MNHEY, CDR2 SVGEGT. The length of the CDR3 is 14 residues. J lost 6 bases, V lost 2 bases, and 3 bases had no gene match. CDR3: CASSYHGLAGELFF. In DNA form, the CDR3 reads TGTGCCAGCAGTTACCACGGACTAGCCGGGGAGCTGTTTTTT.

The V call is TRBV6-1, the J call TRBJ1-1; D unresolved. The CDR3 has 13 amino acids. CDR1 and CDR2 (germline): MNHNS, SASEGT. V was cut by 0 bases and J by 1 base, with 3 bases left in between. The CDR3, as DNA: TGTGCCAGCAGTGAAGCCGGGAACACTGAAGCTTTCTTT. Translated: CASSEAGNTEAFF.

The rearrangement uses TRBV6-2 or TRBV6-3 and TRBJ2-7, with 7 bases matching TRBD2. With V trimmed by 2 bases and J by 5 bases, 12 bases remained unmatched. Germline values: CDR1 MNHEY, CDR2 SVGEGT. The CDR3 is 16 amino acids. Here the CDR3 reads CASSYAGTGTMHEQYF. The DNA of the CDR3 is TGTGCCAGCAGTTACGCGGGGACCGGGACTATGCACGAGCAGTACTTC.

V is TRBV5-1 and J is TRBJ2-2; 10 bases line up with TRBD2. CDR3 length: 18 residues. Germline-derived CDR1 and CDR2 are SGHRS and YFSETQ. The junction had 6 bases not matched to a gene; V was cut back by 0 bases and J by 1 base. CDR3 in DNA: TGCGCCAGCAGCTTGGAATTAGCGGGGGGTCAGAACACCGGGGAGCTGTTTTTT. It encodes CASSLELAGGQNTGELFF.

This clone has a handful of counts. The chain employs TRBV4-2 and TRBJ1-2; TRBD1 might be the D (5 bases). V shed 0 bases and J shed 8 bases, with 16 bases lying between them. Germline CDR1 and CDR2: LGHNA and YNFKEQ. The CDR3 sequence is 15 residues long. The CDR3 DNA reads TGTGCCAGCAGCCAAGAAGTCTCGGTCCCAGGGGGCTACACCTTC. Protein product: CASSQEVSVPGGYTF.

The rearrangement joins TRBV30 to TRBJ1-4; TRBD1 might be the D (5 bases). The CDR3 contains 15 residues. The V end was cut by 6 bases, the J end by 8 bases, with 22 bases between. CDR1 is GTSNPN, CDR2 SVGIG, per germline (reference sequence). CDR3 residues: CACSFTAGFGEKLFF. Written as DNA, the CDR3 is TGTGCCTGCTCATTCACTGCAGGGTTTGGGGAAAAACTGTTTTTT.

This chain uses TRBV9 with TRBJ2-7, with D possibly TRBD1 on 5 matching bases. V was trimmed by 2 bases and J by 7 bases, leaving 13 bases between them. The CDR3 has 13 residues. Per germline, CDR1 SGDLS and CDR2 YYNGEE. CDR3 residues: CASSVTGQGEQYF. CDR3 nucleotide sequence: TGTGCCAGCAGCGTCACGGGCCAGGGAGAGCAGTACTTC.

This sequence joins TRBV5-4 and TRBJ1-3; D call uncertain. From germline, CDR1 is SGHNT and CDR2 YYREEE (reference sequence). The V gene lost 4 bases and the J gene lost 0 bases, with 14 bases spanning the gap. The CDR3 spans 16 residues. The CDR3 nucleotides are TGTGCCAGCAGCCGCGATGGCGGTTTCTCTGGAAACACCATATATTTT. It translates to CASSRDGGFSGNTIYF.

This chain connects TRBV5-1 to TRBJ1-1; the D gene is possibly TRBD1 (6 bases). The CDR3 contains 14 residues. In germline, CDR1 is SGHRS, CDR2 YFSETQ. V was pared by 3 bases and J by 1 base, with 10 bases between. CDR3 region: CASSSGQRNTEAFF. The CDR3 region has the DNA TGCGCCAGCAGCTCAGGACAGAGGAACACTGAAGCTTTCTTT.

This chain connects TRBV4-1 to TRBJ2-7; TRBD1 agrees at 9 bases. Germline lookup yields CDR1 MGHRA and CDR2 YSYEKL. V shed 1 base, J shed 3 bases, and the junction held 7 bases outside the gene matches. The CDR3 sequence is 16 residues long. The chain's CDR3 is CASSQGRGQGLYEQYF. CDR3 in DNA: TGCGCCAGCAGCCAAGGGAGGGGACAGGGCCTCTACGAGCAGTACTTC.